There are a few counts of the clone carrying this T cell receptor beta chain. Its target is unknown. Sequencing used cDNA as its template, made by extracting RNA and reverse transcribing it. Data came from immunoSEQ multiplex PCR; TCRdb stores just in-frame clones and leaves some out. The repertoire holds fewer than 200,000 clones, approximately 70% seen once, with about an eighth in the top ten. This entry is derived from a study of CD8+ T cells in alopecia areata. Study summary: Each day, treated patients took oral tofacitinib twice, at 5 to 10 mg per dose. Tofacitinib lasted 6 to 18 months, then 6 months off drug.

Deletions cut 10 bases from V and 5 bases from J, with 12 bases between. CDR1 and CDR2 from the germline V gene are SGHAT and FQNNGV. The CDR3 spans 12 residues. Study observations and caveats: Across lesional scalp, and particularly alopecia totalis/universalis, clonality surpassed that of normal scalp.

The V gene is TRBV11-2, the J gene TRBJ2-1, with D hard to call. The sequence was obtained from a human donor with alopecia areata. The specimen was CD8+ T cells sorted from blood, collected at week 0. For the CDR3, the DNA is TGTGCCACAACAGACTGGGACAATGAGCAGTTCTTC. Translated, it gives CATTDWDNEQFF.